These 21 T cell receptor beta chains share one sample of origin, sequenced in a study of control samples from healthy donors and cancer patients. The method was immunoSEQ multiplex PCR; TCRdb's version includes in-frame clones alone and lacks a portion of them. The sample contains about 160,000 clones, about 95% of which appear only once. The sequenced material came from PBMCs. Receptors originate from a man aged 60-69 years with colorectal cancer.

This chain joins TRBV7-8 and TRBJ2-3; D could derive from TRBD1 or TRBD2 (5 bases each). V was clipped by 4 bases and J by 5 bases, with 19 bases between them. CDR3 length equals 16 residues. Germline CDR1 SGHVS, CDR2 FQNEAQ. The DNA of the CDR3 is TGTGCCAGCAGCTCCCGTAGCCTAGCCCAGGGAGATACGCAGTATTTT. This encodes CASSSRSLAQGDTQYF.

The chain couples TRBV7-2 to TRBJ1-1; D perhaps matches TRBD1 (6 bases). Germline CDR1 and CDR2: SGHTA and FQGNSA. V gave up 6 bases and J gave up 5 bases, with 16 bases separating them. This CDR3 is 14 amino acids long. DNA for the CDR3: TGTGCCAGCAGAGTCATACAGGGTTGGACTGAAGCTTTCTTT. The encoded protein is CASRVIQGWTEAFF.

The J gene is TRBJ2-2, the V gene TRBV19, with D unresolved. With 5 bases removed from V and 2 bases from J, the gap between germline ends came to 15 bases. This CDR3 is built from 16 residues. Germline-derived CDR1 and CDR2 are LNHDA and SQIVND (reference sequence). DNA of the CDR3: TGTGCCAGTAGTCTCACCCGCGGATACAACACCGGGGAGCTGTTTTTT. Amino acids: CASSLTRGYNTGELFF.

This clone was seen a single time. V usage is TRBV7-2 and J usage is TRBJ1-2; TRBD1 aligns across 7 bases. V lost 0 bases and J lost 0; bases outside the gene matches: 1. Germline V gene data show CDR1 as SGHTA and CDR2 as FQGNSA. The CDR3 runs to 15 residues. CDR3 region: CASSLARGPNYGYTF. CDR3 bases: TGTGCCAGCAGCTTAGCGAGGGGGCCTAACTATGGCTACACCTTC.

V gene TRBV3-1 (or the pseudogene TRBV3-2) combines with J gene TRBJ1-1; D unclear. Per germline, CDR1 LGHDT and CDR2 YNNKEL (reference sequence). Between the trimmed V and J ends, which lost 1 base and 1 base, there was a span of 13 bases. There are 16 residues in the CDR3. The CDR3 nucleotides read TGTGCCAGCAGCCAAGGAATCCGGCTCCCGAACACTGAAGCTTTCTTT. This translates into CASSQGIRLPNTEAFF.

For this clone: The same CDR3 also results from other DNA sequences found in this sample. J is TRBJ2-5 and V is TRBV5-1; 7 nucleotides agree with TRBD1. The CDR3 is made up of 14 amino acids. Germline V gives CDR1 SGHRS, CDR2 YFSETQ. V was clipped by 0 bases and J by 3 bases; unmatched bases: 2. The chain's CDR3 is CASSLEGTEETQYF. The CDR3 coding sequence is TGCGCCAGCAGCTTGGAGGGGACAGAAGAGACCCAGTACTTC. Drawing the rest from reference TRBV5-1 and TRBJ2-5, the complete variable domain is KAGVTQTPRYLIKTRGQQVTLSCSPISGHRSVSWYQQTPGQGLQFLFEYFSETQRNKGNFPGRFSGRQFSNSRSEMNVSTLELGDSALYLCASSLEGTEETQYFGPGTRLLVL.

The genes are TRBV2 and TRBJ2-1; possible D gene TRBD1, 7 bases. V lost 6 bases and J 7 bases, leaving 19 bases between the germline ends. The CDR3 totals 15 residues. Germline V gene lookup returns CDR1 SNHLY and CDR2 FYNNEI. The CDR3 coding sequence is TGTGCCAGCAGCGTCGGGACAGCCGGGGGAAATGAGCAGTTCTTC. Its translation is CASSVGTAGGNEQFF. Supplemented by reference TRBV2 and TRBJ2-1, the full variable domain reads EPEVTQTPSHQVTQMGQEVILRCVPISNHLYFYWYRQILGQKVEFLVSFYNNEISEKSEIFDDQFSVERPDGSNFTLKIRSTKLEDSAMYFCASSVGTAGGNEQFFGPGTRLTVL.

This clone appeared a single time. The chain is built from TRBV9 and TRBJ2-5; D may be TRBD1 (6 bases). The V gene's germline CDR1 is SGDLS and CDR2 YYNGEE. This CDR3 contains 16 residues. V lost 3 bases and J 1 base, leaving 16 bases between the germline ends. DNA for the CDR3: TGTGCCAGCAGCGCCCACTTGGACAGTCTCCAAGAGACCCAGTACTTC. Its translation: CASSAHLDSLQETQYF.

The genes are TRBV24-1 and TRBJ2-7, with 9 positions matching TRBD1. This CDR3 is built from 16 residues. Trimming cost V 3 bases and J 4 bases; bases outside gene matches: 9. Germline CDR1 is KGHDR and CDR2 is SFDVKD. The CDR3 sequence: CATSDPVRTGVYEQYF. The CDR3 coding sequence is TGTGCCACCAGTGATCCGGTCCGGACAGGGGTGTACGAGCAGTACTTC.

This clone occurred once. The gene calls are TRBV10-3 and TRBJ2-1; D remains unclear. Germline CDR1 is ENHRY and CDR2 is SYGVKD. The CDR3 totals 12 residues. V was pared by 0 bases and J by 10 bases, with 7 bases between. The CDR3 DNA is TGTGCCATCAGTGAGTCGGTAGACGAGCAGTTCTTC. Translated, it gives CAISESVDEQFF.

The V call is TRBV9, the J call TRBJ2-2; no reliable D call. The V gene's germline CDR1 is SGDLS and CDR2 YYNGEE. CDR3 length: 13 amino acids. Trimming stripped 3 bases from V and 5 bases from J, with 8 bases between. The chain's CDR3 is CASSGTVTGELFF. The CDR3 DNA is TGTGCCAGCAGCGGAACAGTTACCGGGGAGCTGTTTTTT. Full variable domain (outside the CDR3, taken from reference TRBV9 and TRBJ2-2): DSGVTQTPKHLITATGQRVTLRCSPRSGDLSVYWYQQSLDQGLQFLIQYYNGEERAKGNILERFSAQQFPDLHSELNLSSLELGDSALYFCASSGTVTGELFFGEGSRLTVL.

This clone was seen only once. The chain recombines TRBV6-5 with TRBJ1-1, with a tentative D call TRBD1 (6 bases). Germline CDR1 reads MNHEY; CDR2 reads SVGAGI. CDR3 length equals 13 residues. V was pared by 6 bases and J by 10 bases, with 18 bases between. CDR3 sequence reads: CASRTLAGVGAFF. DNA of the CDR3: TGTGCCAGCAGGACCCTCGCAGGGGTAGGAGCTTTCTTT.

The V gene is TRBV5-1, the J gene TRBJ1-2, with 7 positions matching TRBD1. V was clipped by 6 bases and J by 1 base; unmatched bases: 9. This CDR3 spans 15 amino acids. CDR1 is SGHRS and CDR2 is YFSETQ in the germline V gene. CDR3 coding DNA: TGCGCCAGCACCACCGGACAGGAGGATAACTATGGCTACACCTTC. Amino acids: CASTTGQEDNYGYTF.

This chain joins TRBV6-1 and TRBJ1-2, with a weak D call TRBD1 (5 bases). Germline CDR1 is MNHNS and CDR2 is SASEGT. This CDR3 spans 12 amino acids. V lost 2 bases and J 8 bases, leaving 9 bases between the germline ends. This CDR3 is CASSERGFGYTF. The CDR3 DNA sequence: TGTGCCAGCAGTGAACGGGGGTTCGGCTACACCTTC.

CDR3 coding DNA: TGTGCCAGCAGACCTCCAGGGACGATCTATGGCTACACCTTC. Translation gives CASRPPGTIYGYTF. The chain couples TRBV7-8 to TRBJ1-2; TRBD1 is a possible D gene (5 bases). The ends were cut back, 6 bases at V and 4 bases at J, with 15 bases in the middle. The length of the CDR3 is 14 residues. Germline V gene data show CDR1 as SGHVS and CDR2 as FQNEAQ.

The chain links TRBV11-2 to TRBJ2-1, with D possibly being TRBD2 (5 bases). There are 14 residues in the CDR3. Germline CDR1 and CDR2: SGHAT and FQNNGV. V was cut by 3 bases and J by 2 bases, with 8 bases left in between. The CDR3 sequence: CASSLAGAYNEQFF. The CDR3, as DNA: TGTGCCAGCAGCTTGGCGGGCGCCTACAATGAGCAGTTCTTC.

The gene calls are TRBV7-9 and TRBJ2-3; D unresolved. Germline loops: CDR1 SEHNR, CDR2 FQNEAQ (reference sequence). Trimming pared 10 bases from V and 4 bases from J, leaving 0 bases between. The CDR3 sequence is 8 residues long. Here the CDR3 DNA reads TGTGCCACAGATACGCAGTATTTT. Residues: CATDTQYF.

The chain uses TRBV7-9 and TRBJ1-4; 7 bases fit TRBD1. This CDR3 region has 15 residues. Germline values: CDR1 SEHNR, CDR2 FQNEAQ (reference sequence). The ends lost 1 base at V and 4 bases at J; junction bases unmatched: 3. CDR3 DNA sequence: TGTGCCAGCAGCTTAGTTGGGACAGATAATGAAAAACTGTTTTTT. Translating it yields CASSLVGTDNEKLFF.

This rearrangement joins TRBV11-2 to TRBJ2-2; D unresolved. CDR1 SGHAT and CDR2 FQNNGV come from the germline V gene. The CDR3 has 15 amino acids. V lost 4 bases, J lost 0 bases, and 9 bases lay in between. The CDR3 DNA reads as TGTGCCAGCAGCTGGGGAAGCTCGAACACCGGGGAGCTGTTTTTT. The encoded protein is CASSWGSSNTGELFF.

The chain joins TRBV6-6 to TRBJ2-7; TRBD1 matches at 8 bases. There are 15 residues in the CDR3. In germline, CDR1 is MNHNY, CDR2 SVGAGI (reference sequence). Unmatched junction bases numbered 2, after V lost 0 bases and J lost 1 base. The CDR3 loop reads CASSYSTGGSYEQYF. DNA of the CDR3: TGTGCCAGCAGTTACTCCACAGGGGGTTCCTACGAGCAGTACTTC.

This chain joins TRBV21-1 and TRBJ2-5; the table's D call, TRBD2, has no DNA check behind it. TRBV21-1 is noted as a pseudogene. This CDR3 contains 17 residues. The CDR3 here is CASSRRSAGLGKIAQYF. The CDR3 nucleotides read TGTGCCAGCAGCAGAAGGTCGGCCGGGCTCGGGAAAATAGCCCAGTACTTC.